This T cell receptor beta chain was identified during a study of T cell responses to AZD1222 COVID-19 vaccine. Data came from immunoSEQ multiplex PCR; TCRdb stores just in-frame clones and leaves some out. The sample lists about 120,000 clones, about 87% occurring once. The source material was peripheral blood, sampled on day 0 of AZD1222 vaccination. This clonotype was sampled from an adult in good health.

CDR3 loop: CASSPGTSGGSYEQYF. For the CDR3, the DNA is TGCGCCAGCAGCCCCGGGACTAGCGGGGGATCCTACGAGCAGTACTTC. This chain links TRBV5-1 with TRBJ2-7, with TRBD2 identical over 14 bases. From germline, CDR1 is SGHRS and CDR2 YFSETQ. This CDR3 has 16 residues. The trim removed 4 bases at V and 1 base at J, leaving 4 bases unmatched.